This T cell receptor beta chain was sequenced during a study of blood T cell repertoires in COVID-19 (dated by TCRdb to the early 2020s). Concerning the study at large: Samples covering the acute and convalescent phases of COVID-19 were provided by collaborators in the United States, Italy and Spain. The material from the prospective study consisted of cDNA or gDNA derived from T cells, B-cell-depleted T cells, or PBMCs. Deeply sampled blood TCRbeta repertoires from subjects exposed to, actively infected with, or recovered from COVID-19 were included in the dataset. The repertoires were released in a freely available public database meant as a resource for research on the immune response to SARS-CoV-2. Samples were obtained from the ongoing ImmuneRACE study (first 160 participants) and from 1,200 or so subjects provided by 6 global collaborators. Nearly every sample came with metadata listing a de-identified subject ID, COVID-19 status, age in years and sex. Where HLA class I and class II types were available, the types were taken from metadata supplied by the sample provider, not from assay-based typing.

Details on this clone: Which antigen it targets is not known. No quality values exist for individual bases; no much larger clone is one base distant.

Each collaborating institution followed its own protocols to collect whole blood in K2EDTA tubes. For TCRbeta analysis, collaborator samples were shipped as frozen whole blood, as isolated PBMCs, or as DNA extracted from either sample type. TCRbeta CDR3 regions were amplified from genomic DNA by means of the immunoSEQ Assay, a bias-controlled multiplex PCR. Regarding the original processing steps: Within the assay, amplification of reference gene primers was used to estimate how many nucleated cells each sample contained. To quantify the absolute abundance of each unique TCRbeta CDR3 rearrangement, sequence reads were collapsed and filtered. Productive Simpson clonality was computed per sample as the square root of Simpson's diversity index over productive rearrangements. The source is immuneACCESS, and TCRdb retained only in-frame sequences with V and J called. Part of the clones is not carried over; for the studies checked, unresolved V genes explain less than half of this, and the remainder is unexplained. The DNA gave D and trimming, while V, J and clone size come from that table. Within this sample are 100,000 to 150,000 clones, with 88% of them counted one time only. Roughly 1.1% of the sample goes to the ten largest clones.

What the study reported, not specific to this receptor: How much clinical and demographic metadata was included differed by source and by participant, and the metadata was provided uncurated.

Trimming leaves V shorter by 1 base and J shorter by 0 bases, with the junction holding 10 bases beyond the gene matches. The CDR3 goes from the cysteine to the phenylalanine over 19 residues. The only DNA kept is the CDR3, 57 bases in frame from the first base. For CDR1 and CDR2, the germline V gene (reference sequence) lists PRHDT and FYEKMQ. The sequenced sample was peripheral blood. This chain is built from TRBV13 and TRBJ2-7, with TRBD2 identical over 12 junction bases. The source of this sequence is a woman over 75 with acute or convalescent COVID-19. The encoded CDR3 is CASSLVPLAGGPFSYEQYF. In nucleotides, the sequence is TGTGCCAGCAGCTTAGTTCCGCTAGCGGGAGGGCCTTTCTCCTACGAGCAGTACTTC.